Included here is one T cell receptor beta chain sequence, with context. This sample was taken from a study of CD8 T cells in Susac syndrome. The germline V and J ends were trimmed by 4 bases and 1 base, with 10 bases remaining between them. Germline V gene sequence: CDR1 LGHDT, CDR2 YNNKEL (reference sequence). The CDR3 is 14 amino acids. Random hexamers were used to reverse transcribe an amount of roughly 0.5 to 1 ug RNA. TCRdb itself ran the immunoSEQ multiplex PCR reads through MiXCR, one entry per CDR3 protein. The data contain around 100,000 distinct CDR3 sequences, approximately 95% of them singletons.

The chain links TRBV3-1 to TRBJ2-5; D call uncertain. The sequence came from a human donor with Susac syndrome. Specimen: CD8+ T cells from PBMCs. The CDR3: CASSRTEFQETQYF. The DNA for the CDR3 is TGTGCCAGCAGCCGCACAGAATTCCAAGAGACCCAGTACTTC.